This T cell receptor (beta chain) was profiled in a study of lymphopenia after photon versus proton radiotherapy. For this clone: As yet, its antigen is unknown.

The data were produced by immunoSEQ multiplex PCR, yet TCRdb's version contains in-frame clones alone and is incomplete. The data show about 24,000 clones, about 82% seen once. Overall study results and limits: Better survival with proton therapy was suggested as possible, not demonstrated. After the lymphocyte nadir, photon-treated repertoires showed oligoclonal expansion, especially of CD8+ Temra cells. Larger post-nadir TCR diversity loss correlated inversely with survival in deceased patients. Proton therapy kept repertoires fairly stable, unlike photons, which gained effector/memory cells.

The receptor's source is a woman aged 70-85 years with pancreatic cancer. The sequenced sample was peripheral blood, obtained from a patient treated with proton-based radiotherapy.

The CDR3 here is CASSPSRTGGHEQYF. The CDR3 DNA is TGTGCCAGCTCACCATCCAGAACAGGGGGCCACGAGCAGTACTTC. V usage is TRBV18 and J usage is TRBJ2-7, with 9 bases lining up with TRBD1. Trimming cost V 2 bases and J 5 bases; bases outside gene matches: 7. Germline values: CDR1 KGHSH, CDR2 LQKENI. This CDR3 is built from 15 residues.